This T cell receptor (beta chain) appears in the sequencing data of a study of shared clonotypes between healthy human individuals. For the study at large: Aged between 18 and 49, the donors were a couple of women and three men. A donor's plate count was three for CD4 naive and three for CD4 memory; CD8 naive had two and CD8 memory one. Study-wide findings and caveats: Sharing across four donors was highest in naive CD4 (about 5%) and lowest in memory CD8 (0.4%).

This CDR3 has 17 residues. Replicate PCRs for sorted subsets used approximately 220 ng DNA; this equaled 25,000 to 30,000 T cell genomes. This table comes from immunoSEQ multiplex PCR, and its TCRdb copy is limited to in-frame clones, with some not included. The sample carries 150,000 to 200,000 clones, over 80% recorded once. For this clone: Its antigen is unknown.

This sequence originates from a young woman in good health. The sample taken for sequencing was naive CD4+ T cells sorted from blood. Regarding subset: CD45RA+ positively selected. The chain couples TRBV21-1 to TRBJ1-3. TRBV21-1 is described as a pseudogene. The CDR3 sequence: CASSKTGSDPSGNTIYF. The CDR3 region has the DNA TGTGCCAGCAGCAAAACGGGTAGCGATCCCTCTGGAAACACCATATATTTT.